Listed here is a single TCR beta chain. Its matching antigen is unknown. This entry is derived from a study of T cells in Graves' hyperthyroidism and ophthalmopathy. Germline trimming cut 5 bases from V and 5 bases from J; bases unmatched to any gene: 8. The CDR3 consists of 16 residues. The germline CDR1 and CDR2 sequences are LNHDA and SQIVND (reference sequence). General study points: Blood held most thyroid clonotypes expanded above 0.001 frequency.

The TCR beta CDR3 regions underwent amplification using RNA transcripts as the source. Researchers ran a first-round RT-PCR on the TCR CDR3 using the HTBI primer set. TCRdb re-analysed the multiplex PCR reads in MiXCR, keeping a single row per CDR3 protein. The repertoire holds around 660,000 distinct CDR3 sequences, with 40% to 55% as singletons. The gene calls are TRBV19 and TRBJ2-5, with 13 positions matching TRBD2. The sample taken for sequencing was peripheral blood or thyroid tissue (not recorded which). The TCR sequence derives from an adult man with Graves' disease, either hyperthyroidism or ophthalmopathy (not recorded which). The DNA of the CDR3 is TGTGCCAGTAGTGCCAACCCGGGACTAGCGGGGGAGACCCAGTACTTC. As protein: CASSANPGLAGETQYF.